The clone carrying this TCR beta chain was detected only once. Trimming shortened V by 4 bases and J by 10 bases, and 13 bases separated the two germline ends. This CDR3 is 12 amino acids long. The assay was immunoSEQ multiplex PCR, and TCRdb's table has in-frame clones only and misses some. The repertoire consists of 350,000 or so clones, with roughly nine tenths occurring once and the leading ten covering around 4%. This sample was included in a study of blood T cell repertoires in COVID-19. The sample comprised peripheral blood. The receptor was derived from a woman aged 60-75 years with COVID-19, enrolled during active disease. The chain links TRBV12-3 or TRBV12-4 to TRBJ1-2; D is possibly TRBD1 (6 bases). Written as DNA, the CDR3 is TGTGCCAGCAGTTCCCACAGGGTTGCCTACACCTTC. This translates into CASSSHRVAYTF.